The 5 T cell receptor beta chains listed next were all sequenced from one sample in a study of human T cells and chemical hapten exposure. Time point in this sample: pre-sensitization, week 0. This sample's treatment: therapeutic diphenylcyclopropenone sensitization with weekly scalp DPC. One entry per CDR3 protein results from TCRdb running MiXCR on the RACE reads. The data contain 300,000 to 400,000 distinct CDR3 sequences, 4.5% to 6% of them singletons. This specimen consisted of whole blood, obtained in connection with sensitization to the hapten diphenylcyclopropenone (DPC). These receptors originate from a woman aged 50 to 65 with alopecia areata. Some clones in this sample may be carry-over from other donors' samples.

This clonotype was seen many times. This rearrangement joins TRBV29-1 to TRBJ1-5; unclear D gene. The CDR3 loop spans 13 amino acids. CDR1 and CDR2 (germline): SQVTM, ANQGSEA. V gave up 4 bases and J gave up 0 bases, with 7 bases separating them. In DNA, the CDR3 is TGCAGCGTTGGATCATATAGCAATCAGCCCCAGCATTTT. This translates into CSVGSYSNQPQHF.

This clonotype appeared a few times. The rearrangement links TRBV6-5 to TRBJ2-1, with D tentatively TRBD2 (5 bases). Looked up from germline, CDR1 is MNHEY and CDR2 is SVGAGI. Trimming took off 0 bases at V and 10 bases at J, with 16 bases between the two ends. The CDR3 is made up of 15 amino acids. The CDR3 coding sequence is TGTGCCAGCAGTTACTCCCGGGGTAGAAATTACGAGCAGTTCTTC. Translation gives CASSYSRGRNYEQFF.

There are many counts of this clonotype. The chain carries TRBV20-1 and TRBJ2-7, with D perhaps being TRBD1 or TRBD2 (5 bases each). The CDR3 loop spans 14 amino acids. V lost 4 bases, J lost 2 bases, and 15 bases lay in between. Germline CDR1 is DFQATT and CDR2 is SNEGSKA (reference sequence). CDR3 DNA sequence: TGCAGTGCTATGGACACGGGGTCGCCCTACGAGCAGTACTTC. Protein product: CSAMDTGSPYEQYF.

The chain uses TRBV10-2 and TRBJ2-7, with D perhaps matching TRBD2 (5 bases). V lost 4 bases, J lost 6 bases, and 16 bases lay in between. The CDR3 loop spans 14 amino acids. Looked up from germline, CDR1 is WSHSY and CDR2 is SAAADI. CDR3 sequence: CASSVTDGRGEQYF. In DNA form, the CDR3 reads TGCGCCAGCAGTGTTACAGATGGTCGGGGCGAGCAGTACTTC.

This clonotype came up many times. The rearrangement uses TRBV24-1 and TRBJ2-7; D is tentatively TRBD1 or TRBD2 (5 bases each). Germline V gene lookup returns CDR1 KGHDR and CDR2 SFDVKD. V shed 9 bases and J shed 4 bases, with 12 bases lying between them. The length of the CDR3 is 12 residues. The CDR3 nucleotides read TGTGCCACCGCTGTGAGGGGTTACGAGCAGTACTTC. This gives the protein CATAVRGYEQYF.